These 6 T cell receptor beta chains were all obtained from the same sample, sequenced in a study of T cell clonality in common variable immunodeficiency (dated by TCRdb to between 2014 and 2016). Study-wide conclusions, independent of this receptor: Fewer deletions and N-nucleotide insertions were reportedly observed in CVID TCRbeta sequences, and highly modified clones with 13 or more V deletions were reportedly absent from CVID TCRbeta sequences.

These TCRs are of unknown antigen specificity. Libraries came from the immunoSEQ multiplex PCR assay. TCRdb retrieved this table from immuneACCESS and kept in-frame rearrangements only. Not all clones are present; in checked studies, unresolved V genes account for under half, and no reason is known for the remainder. The sample has about 42,000 clones on record, with no singletons. The top ten clones comprise approximately 5.5% of the sample. Input material: peripheral blood mononuclear cells. These receptors came from a human donor with common variable immunodeficiency.

The table lists this clone with a few counts. The read falls 3 residues short of the CDR3 end, and the missing part is taken from the germline J gene. The gene calls are TRBV7-2 and TRBJ2-1; 10 nucleotides match TRBD2. CDR3 length: 16 residues. The V gene's germline CDR1 is SGHTA and CDR2 FQGNSA. Losses at the gene ends were 0 bases for V and 9 bases for J; bases not matched to a gene: 8. CDR3 loop: CASSLAGPSGGSEQFF. The covered CDR3 bases are TGTGCCAGCAGCTTAGCCGGACCTAGCGGGGGTTCTGAG.

This clone was counted ten times or more. The DNA ends 3 residues before the CDR3 does, and the rest of the CDR3 is filled in from the germline J gene. V is TRBV20-1 and J is TRBJ2-7, with 13 nucleotides matching TRBD2. In germline, CDR1 is DFQATT, CDR2 SNEGSKA (reference sequence). V was clipped by 6 bases and J by 2 bases; unmatched bases: 4. The length of the CDR3 is 14 residues. This CDR3 is CSAKGTSGTYEQYF. CDR3 DNA (partial): TGCAGTGCCAAGGGGACTAGCGGGACCTACGAG.

At least ten counts were recorded for this clone. The CDR3 goes on 3 residues after the read ends, and that part is filled in from the germline J gene. The chain has TRBV20-1 and TRBJ2-1; tentatively, D is TRBD1 (5 bases). CDR3 length equals 13 residues. Per germline, CDR1 DFQATT and CDR2 SNEGSKA (reference sequence). The ends were cut back, 3 bases at V and 7 bases at J, with 13 bases in the middle. The CDR3 sequence is CSASDRNLNEQFF. The sequenced CDR3 bases are TGCAGTGCTAGTGACAGAAACCTTAATGAG.

The CDR3 is CASTLGASSRELFF. The part of the CDR3 DNA that was read is TGTGCCAGCACCCTAGGGGCTAGTTCGCGGGAG. The chain recombines TRBV7-6 with TRBJ2-2, with D possibly matching TRBD1 (5 bases). The read is 3 residues too short to cover the CDR3 end, so that end is filled in from the germline J gene. Germline V lookup: CDR1 SGHVS, CDR2 FNYEAQ. The germline V and J ends were trimmed by 7 bases and 9 bases, with 18 bases remaining between them. This CDR3 comprises 14 residues.

With regard to this clone: The read falls 3 residues short of the CDR3 end, and the missing part is taken from the germline J gene. V is TRBV19 and J is TRBJ2-2; 10 nucleotides line up with TRBD1. Germline CDR1 and CDR2: LNHDA and SQIVND (reference sequence). The V and J ends lost 4 bases and 4 bases, in that order; junction bases with no gene match: 12. The CDR3 has 18 residues. CDR3 residues: CASSKVRTGGEGTGELFF. The covered CDR3 bases are TGTGCCAGTAGTAAGGTCAGGACAGGGGGTGAGGGCACCGGGGAG.

A word on this clone: Sequencing ends 3 residues short of the CDR3 end; the germline J gene provides the rest. The chain uses TRBV6-4 and TRBJ2-1; TRBD2 aligns across 10 bases. CDR1 is MRHNA, CDR2 SNTAGT, per germline. This CDR3 spans 15 amino acids. The V and J ends lost 2 bases and 5 bases, in that order; junction bases with no gene match: 3. The CDR3 loop reads CASSDPSGSHNEQFF. The CDR3 bases that were read are TGTGCCAGCAGTGACCCTAGCGGGAGCCACAATGAG.